This T cell receptor (beta chain) was sequenced in a study of blood T cell repertoires in COVID-19. The wider study: The analysed material was cDNA or gDNA that came from T cells, B-cell-depleted T cells, or PBMCs.

The CDR3 has 14 amino acids. Germline CDR1 reads SGDLS; CDR2 reads YYNGEE. V was pared by 2 bases and J by 1 base, with 1 base of the junction left unmatched. Produced via immunoSEQ multiplex PCR; TCRdb's table is partial and in-frame only. This sample yields 200,000 or so clones, of which approximately 89% are seen a single time; around 3.7% belongs to the top ten. Participants reported their clinical history, and cohort assignment relied on those reports. Participants classified as exposed had met a COVID-19 case within 2 weeks before study entry. The specimen was PBMCs or T cells enriched from blood (not recorded which). This TCR derives from a woman aged 25 to 45 who had been exposed to COVID-19. The V gene is TRBV9, the J gene TRBJ1-1; 8 nucleotides line up with TRBD1. The CDR3 spells CASSVDRANTEAFF. CDR3 coding DNA: TGTGCCAGCAGCGTGGACAGGGCGAACACTGAAGCTTTCTTT.